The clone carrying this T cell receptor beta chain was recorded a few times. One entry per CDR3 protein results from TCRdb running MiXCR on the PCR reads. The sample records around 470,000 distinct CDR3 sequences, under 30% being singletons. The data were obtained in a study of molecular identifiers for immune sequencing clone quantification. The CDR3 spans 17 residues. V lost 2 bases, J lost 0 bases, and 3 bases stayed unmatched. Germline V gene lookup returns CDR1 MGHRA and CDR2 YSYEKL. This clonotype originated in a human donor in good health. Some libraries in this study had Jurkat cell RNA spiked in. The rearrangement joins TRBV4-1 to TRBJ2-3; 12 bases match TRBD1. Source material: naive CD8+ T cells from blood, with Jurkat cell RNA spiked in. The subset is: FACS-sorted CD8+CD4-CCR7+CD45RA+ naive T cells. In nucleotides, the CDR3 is TGCGCCAGCAGCCAACCGGGACAGGGGGCGAGCACAGATACGCAGTATTTT. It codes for CASSQPGQGASTDTQYF.